These 11 T cell receptor beta chains were all obtained from the same sample, sequenced in a study of technical replicates of blood from several donors. Clones were read by immunoSEQ multiplex PCR, and TCRdb kept only the in-frame ones, dropping some. The table lists around 100,000 clones, 96% of them singletons, with approximately 0.2% in the top ten. Material for sequencing was T cells isolated from PBMCs. Receptors originate from a human donor in good health.

The chain couples TRBV29-1 to TRBJ2-7; D unclear. Germline lookup yields CDR1 SQVTM and CDR2 ANQGSEA. V was trimmed by 5 bases and J by 12 bases, leaving 8 bases between them. There are 8 residues in the CDR3. CDR3 sequence reads: CSVPGPYF. The CDR3 DNA follows: TGCAGCGTTCCTGGGCCGTACTTC.

The V call is TRBV15, the J call TRBJ1-2; D ambiguous. In germline, CDR1 is LNHNV, CDR2 YYDKDF (reference sequence). The CDR3 covers 15 residues. The V and J ends lost 0 bases and 8 bases respectively, with 16 bases between them. The CDR3: CATSRDIVRDTGYTF. CDR3 bases: TGTGCCACCAGCAGAGATATAGTTAGAGATACGGGCTACACCTTC.

The genes are TRBV19 and TRBJ2-1; 8 nucleotides agree with TRBD1. Looked up from germline, CDR1 is LNHDA and CDR2 is SQIVND (reference sequence). The CDR3 totals 16 residues. Germline trimming cut 4 bases from V and 1 base from J; bases unmatched to any gene: 6. In DNA form, the CDR3 reads TGTGCCAGTAGTACGCAGGGGGCACAATCCTACAATGAGCAGTTCTTC. It encodes CASSTQGAQSYNEQFF.

V and J are TRBV7-9 and TRBJ1-1; perhaps TRBD1 as D (5 bases). Germline-derived CDR1 and CDR2 are SEHNR and FQNEAQ (reference sequence). V was cut by 2 bases and J by 6 bases, with 19 bases left in between. The CDR3 contains 16 residues. CDR3 nucleotides: TGTGCCAGCAGCTTATCGACAGTGGCCCTTATGGCTGAAGCTTTCTTT. It codes for CASSLSTVALMAEAFF.

Only one count was recorded for this clone. V and J are TRBV7-9 and TRBJ2-1; maybe TRBD2 (5 bases). In germline, CDR1 is SEHNR, CDR2 FQNEAQ (reference sequence). V lost 4 bases, J lost 5 bases, and 9 bases lay in between. The CDR3 covers 13 residues. CDR3 amino acids: CASSSDSNNEQFF. CDR3 DNA: TGTGCCAGCAGCTCGGACTCAAACAATGAGCAGTTCTTC.

The chain links TRBV5-4 to TRBJ2-1, with D possibly TRBD2 on 5 matching bases. The V gene lost 3 bases and the J gene lost 7 bases, with 20 bases spanning the gap. From germline, CDR1 is SGHNT and CDR2 YYREEE (reference sequence). The CDR3 has 16 residues. The CDR3 coding sequence is TGTGCCAGCAGCTCACCTCTCCGCGGAGGCATAAATGAGCAGTTCTTC. It specifies CASSSPLRGGINEQFF.

This clone has a handful of counts. The chain combines TRBV7-2 with TRBJ2-1; TRBD1 aligns across 8 bases. CDR3 length equals 13 residues. V was clipped by 3 bases and J by 15 bases; unmatched bases: 10. Looked up from germline, CDR1 is SGHTA and CDR2 is FQGNSA. The CDR3 bases are TGTGCCAGCAGCTTTCGACAGGGGCCCTGGGGGTTCTTC. Its protein product is CASSFRQGPWGFF.

Notes on this clone: Other DNA sequences from this sample encode an identical CDR3 as well. The chain has TRBV27 and TRBJ2-7; possibly TRBD1 for D (5 bases). The CDR3 sequence is 13 residues long. V was clipped by 6 bases and J by 1 base, with 10 bases between them. CDR1 is MNHEY and CDR2 is SMNVEV in the germline V gene (reference sequence). The CDR3 is CASSLQGSYEQYF. The CDR3 nucleotides read TGTGCCAGCAGCCTCCAGGGTTCCTACGAGCAGTACTTC.

The chain combines TRBV7-9 with TRBJ1-2; D is undetermined. Per germline, CDR1 SEHNR and CDR2 FQNEAQ (reference sequence). The CDR3 runs to 10 residues. The V end lost 4 bases, the J end lost 10 bases, and 7 bases lay between the germline ends. The CDR3 sequence: CASSSSVYTF. The CDR3 coding sequence is TGTGCCAGCAGCTCGTCTGTCTACACCTTC.

The genes are TRBV11-3 and TRBJ1-2; the match to TRBD1 covers 7 bases. This CDR3 has 16 residues. Germline V gene lookup returns CDR1 SGHNT and CDR2 YENEEA. J was trimmed by 2 bases and V by 4 bases; bases with no gene match: 10. CDR3 in amino acids: CASSSLDRERNYGYTF. The CDR3 region has the DNA TGTGCCAGCAGCTCCCTCGACAGGGAGAGGAACTATGGCTACACCTTC. The full variable domain, rest sourced from reference TRBV11-3 and TRBJ1-2, is EAGVVQSPRYKIIEKKQPVAFWCNPISGHNTLYWYLQNLGQGPELLIRYENEEAVDDSQLPKDRFSAERLKGVDSTLKIQPAELGDSAVYLCASSSLDRERNYGYTFGSGTRLTVV.

V and J are TRBV18 and TRBJ2-5; 7 nucleotides align to TRBD2. The CDR3 contains 14 residues. The V and J ends lost 6 bases and 1 base, in that order; junction bases with no gene match: 5. Germline V gene sequence: CDR1 KGHSH, CDR2 LQKENI. The CDR3 here is CASSAGTTQETQYF. The CDR3 DNA reads TGTGCCAGCTCCGCCGGGACTACCCAAGAGACCCAGTACTTC.